Below are 3 T cell receptor beta chains sequenced from a single sample in a study of control samples from healthy donors and cancer patients. Profiling relied on immunoSEQ multiplex PCR, and the TCRdb table lists in-frame clones only, not all of them. Of about 22,000 clones in the sample, roughly 80% are singletons; the top ten hold 25% to 30%. The source material was PBMCs. These receptors all stem from a man in his sixties with head and neck cancer.

The genes are TRBV7-6 and TRBJ1-2, with a tentative D call TRBD1 (5 bases). The CDR3 covers 15 residues. V was cut by 5 bases and J by 3 bases, with 16 bases left in between. Germline CDR1 reads SGHVS; CDR2 reads FNYEAQ. CDR3 region: CASSPSSGTDYGYTF. CDR3 coding DNA: TGTGCCAGCAGCCCATCCTCAGGGACTGACTATGGCTACACCTTC.

The rearrangement uses TRBV11-3 and TRBJ2-3; D perhaps matches TRBD1 (6 bases). The CDR3 contains 12 residues. Trimming took off 6 bases at V and 10 bases at J, with 14 bases between the two ends. Germline assignment: CDR1 SGHNT and CDR2 YENEEA. CDR3 DNA sequence: TGTGCCAGCAGGGACAGTTCAATCTCGCAGTATTTT. Amino acid sequence: CASRDSSISQYF.

This chain connects TRBV4-1 to TRBJ1-3; D is undetermined. Germline assignment: CDR1 MGHRA and CDR2 YSYEKL. Trimming cost V 0 bases and J 4 bases, with 10 bases left between them. The CDR3 length is 15 residues. CDR3: CASSQDRNSGNTIYF. The CDR3 nucleotides read TGCGCCAGCAGCCAAGATAGGAACTCCGGAAACACCATATATTTT.